The rows below give T cell receptor beta chains drawn from one sample of a study of blood T cell repertoires in COVID-19. The repertoire was sequenced with immunoSEQ multiplex PCR; TCRdb's copy has only in-frame clones and lacks some. The table records 250,000 to 350,000 clones, roughly nine tenths of them present only once. The sequenced material came from PBMCs or T cells enriched from blood (not recorded which). The receptors come from a man between 60 and 75 years old who had recovered from COVID-19. Both conserved end residues are part of each CDR3. A D gene is named only where the DNA matches it firmly. Clone size is not always given. Where it is, it says once, few, many or a class for expanded clones.

J gene	clone size	V gene	CDR3 length	D gene	CDR3 DNA	CDR3 protein
TRBJ1-4	NA	TRBV6-5	14	TRBD1	TGTGCCAGCAGCCCGGGACAGGGGAGCGAAAAACTGTTTTTT	CASSPGQGSEKLFF
TRBJ2-5	NA	TRBV3-1/TRBV3-2	13	NA	TGTGCCAGCAGCTCGACGTTTTCGGGGACCCAGTACTTC	CASSSTFSGTQYF
TRBJ2-3	NA	TRBV6-1	15	NA	TGTGCCAGCAGTGAAAGTCCGGGGGGCACAGATACGCAGTATTTT	CASSESPGGTDTQYF
TRBJ2-3	once	TRBV11-2	15	TRBD2	TGTGCCAGCAGCTTAGCTTTAGCGGGGACGAATACGCAGTATTTT	CASSLALAGTNTQYF
TRBJ1-2	NA	TRBV2	14	NA	TGTGCCAGCAGCGCCACCTATCTCCAGGCCGGCTACACCTTC	CASSATYLQAGYTF
TRBJ1-3	NA	TRBV29-1	13	NA	TGCAGCGTTGTCAAGGGGGCTGGAAACACCATATATTTT	CSVVKGAGNTIYF
TRBJ2-7	NA	TRBV10-3	13	TRBD1	TGTGCCATCAGTCCGGGACAGGCCTACGAGCAGTACTTC	CAISPGQAYEQYF
TRBJ1-2	NA	TRBV10-2	13	NA	TGCGCCAGCAGTCTGGACAGTCGCTATGGCTACACCTTC	CASSLDSRYGYTF
TRBJ2-1	NA	TRBV7-2	17	TRBD2	TGTGCCAGCAGCTTAGGGGGAGCGGGAGTGCTCTACAATGAGCAGTTCTTC	CASSLGGAGVLYNEQFF
TRBJ1-1	NA	TRBV15	15	NA	TGTGCCACCAGCAGAAAGGGGTCGGGGAACACTGAAGCTTTCTTT	CATSRKGSGNTEAFF
TRBJ1-4	NA	TRBV5-1	15	NA	TGCGCCAGCAGCCCATCGGGGGTACGTGAAGAAAAACTGTTTTTT	CASSPSGVREEKLFF
TRBJ1-6	once	TRBV7-2	14	TRBD1	TGTGCCAGCAGCCGTGGACAGGGTGATTCACCCCTCCACTTT	CASSRGQGDSPLHF
TRBJ1-5	NA	TRBV24-1	17	NA	TGTGCCACCAGTGGGATGCCAGGGCCGGAACCCAATCAGCCCCAGCATTTT	CATSGMPGPEPNQPQHF
TRBJ2-5	once	TRBV29-1	13	NA	TGCAGCGTTGAAGGGCACCTCCAAGAGACCCAGTACTTC	CSVEGHLQETQYF
TRBJ1-5	NA	TRBV5-5	16	TRBD1	TGTGCCAGCAGCCGAATACCGGGACAGGGGGCTCAGCCCCAGCATTTT	CASSRIPGQGAQPQHF
TRBJ2-1	NA	TRBV5-1	15	NA	TGCGCCAGCAGCTTGGCCGACCGCGGGGGCGATGAGCAGTTCTTC	CASSLADRGGDEQFF
TRBJ1-5	NA	TRBV7-9	15	NA	TGTGCCAGCAGCTTAGCCGGGGGGCGAAATCAGCCCCAGCATTTT	CASSLAGGRNQPQHF
TRBJ2-1	NA	TRBV4-1	14	NA	TGCGCCAGCAGCCAAGATAGAGTAGGGGGTGAGCAGTTCTTC	CASSQDRVGGEQFF
TRBJ1-2	NA	TRBV4-1	14	NA	TGCGCCAGCAACTACGCGTTTAAGGGAGGCGGCTACACCTTC	CASNYAFKGGGYTF
TRBJ2-5	NA	TRBV4-2	16	TRBD2	TGTGCCAGCAGCCAAGGGACTAGCGGGGTCCGGGAGACCCAGTACTTC	CASSQGTSGVRETQYF
TRBJ1-3	NA	TRBV6-5	15	NA	TGTGCCAGCAGAGGACCGGACAGCTCTGGAAACACCATATATTTT	CASRGPDSSGNTIYF
TRBJ2-7	NA	TRBV30	16	TRBD1	TGTGCCTGGAGTGTATGGGGACAGGAGAGTTCCTACGAGCAGTACTTC	CAWSVWGQESSYEQYF
TRBJ2-3	NA	TRBV29-1	11	NA	TGCAGAGCGGTGAGCTCGGATACGCAGTATTTT	CRAVSSDTQYF
TRBJ2-2	once	TRBV29-1	14	TRBD2	TGCAGCGTTAAAGTGACTAGCGGAACCGGGGAGCTGTTTTTT	CSVKVTSGTGELFF
TRBJ1-2	once	TRBV12-3/TRBV12-4	13	NA	TGTGCCAGCAGTTTAGCAGGGGCATATGGCTACACCTTC	CASSLAGAYGYTF
TRBJ1-4	NA	TRBV5-1	15	NA	TGCGCCAGCAGCCGTCTGGCACACCAGAATGAAAAACTGTTTTTT	CASSRLAHQNEKLFF
TRBJ2-1	NA	TRBV10-1	14	TRBD1	TGCGCCAGCAGTGACAGGGGGCTTCGGAATGAGCAGTTCTTC	CASSDRGLRNEQFF
TRBJ1-6	NA	TRBV6-1	17	NA	TGTGCCAGCAGTGAATATCAGGGAGGGACAAATAATTCACCCCTCCACTTT	CASSEYQGGTNNSPLHF
TRBJ1-6	NA	TRBV27	15	NA	TGTGCCAGCAGTTCCGGACAGACCCAGAATTCACCCCTCCACTTT	CASSSGQTQNSPLHF
TRBJ1-5	NA	TRBV5-1	15	NA	TGCGCCAGCAGCTTGGGGGGGGTGTTGGATCAGCCCCAGCATTTT	CASSLGGVLDQPQHF
TRBJ1-2	NA	TRBV10-2	14	NA	TGCGCCAGCAGTGAGTCGAGGTCACTCTCTGGCTACACCTTC	CASSESRSLSGYTF
TRBJ1-1	NA	TRBV4-1	12	NA	TGCGCCAGCAGGGGGGGGTCCACTGAAGCTTTCTTT	CASRGGSTEAFF
TRBJ2-2	once	TRBV5-4	17	TRBD2	TGTGCCAGCAGCTTGGGGGCTAGCGGGGGGAACACCGGGGAGCTGTTTTTT	CASSLGASGGNTGELFF
TRBJ1-1	NA	TRBV7-8	11	NA	TGTGCCAGCAGCCCTTGGACCGGGACACGCTTT	CASSPWTGTRF
TRBJ2-3	NA	TRBV5-1	14	NA	TGCGCCAGCAGCTTGGGGGCAGCAACAGATACGCAGTATTTT	CASSLGAATDTQYF
TRBJ2-1	NA	TRBV2	15	NA	TGTGCCAGCAGGGCGGGACTCCACTCCTACAATGAGCAGTTCTTC	CASRAGLHSYNEQFF
TRBJ1-2	NA	TRBV6-2/TRBV6-3	14	TRBD1	TGTGCCAGCAGTTACGGGACAGAAGTCTATGGCTACACCTTC	CASSYGTEVYGYTF
TRBJ1-4	NA	TRBV19	15	TRBD1	TGTGCCAGTAGACATGACAGGGCACTTAATGAAAAACTGTTTTTT	CASRHDRALNEKLFF
TRBJ2-1	NA	TRBV6-5	15	TRBD1	TGTGCCAGCACTAGGGCGACAGGGGCTTATGGTGAGCAGTTCTTC	CASTRATGAYGEQFF
TRBJ2-5	NA	TRBV4-2	15	TRBD2	TGTGCCAGCAGCCTGGTTCTAGCGGCGGCGGAGACCCAGTACTTC	CASSLVLAAAETQYF
TRBJ2-1	NA	TRBV29-1	14	TRBD2	TGCAGCGGCCTGGGGGGGTCCTCCTACAATGAGCAGTTCTTC	CSGLGGSSYNEQFF
TRBJ2-5	once	TRBV18	15	NA	TGTGCCAGCTCACCCGGCCTGGCGGCTGGCGAGACCCAGTACTTC	CASSPGLAAGETQYF
TRBJ2-7	NA	TRBV30	12	NA	TGTGCCTGGAAGGGACTTCTCTGGGAGCAGTACTTC	CAWKGLLWEQYF
TRBJ1-3	NA	TRBV15	15	NA	TGTGCCACCAGCAGAGAGGCAGTGGCTGGAAACACCATATATTTT	CATSREAVAGNTIYF
TRBJ1-2	NA	TRBV12-3/TRBV12-4	13	NA	TGTGCCAGCAGTTTATTCCTCGGGGGTGGCTACACCTTC	CASSLFLGGGYTF
TRBJ1-1	NA	TRBV6-2/TRBV6-3	14	NA	TGTGCCAGCAGCTTGCTGGAGTTGAACACTGAAGCTTTCTTT	CASSLLELNTEAFF
TRBJ1-1	NA	TRBV7-9	14	NA	TGTGCCAGCAGCTTCAGACAGTCGGACACTGAAGCTTTCTTT	CASSFRQSDTEAFF
TRBJ2-1	NA	TRBV9	18	NA	TGTGCCAGCAGCGTAGGTACTCTTTCTAGCGCCCGAGGGGATGAGCAGTTCTTC	CASSVGTLSSARGDEQFF
TRBJ2-7	NA	TRBV10-3	14	NA	TGTGCCATCAGCACCGGGTCCAGCTCCTACGAGCAGTACTTC	CAISTGSSSYEQYF
TRBJ2-3	NA	TRBV11-2	17	TRBD2	TGTGCCAGCAGCTTAGGACTAGCGGGAGCCCGCACAGATACGCAGTATTTT	CASSLGLAGARTDTQYF
TRBJ1-6	NA	TRBV6-2/TRBV6-3	11	NA	TGTGCCAGCAGTCATGGACAGACCCTCCACTTT	CASSHGQTLHF
TRBJ2-7	NA	TRBV19	15	NA	TGTGCCAGTAGTATGGCGCAGGGGAGCTCCTACGAGCAGTACTTC	CASSMAQGSSYEQYF
TRBJ1-5	NA	TRBV6-5	11	NA	TGTGCCAGCGGAATCAGGAGGCCCCTGCATTTT	CASGIRRPLHF
TRBJ1-3	NA	TRBV25-1	13	NA	TGTGCCAGCAGGCAGGACTCTGGAAACACCATATATTTT	CASRQDSGNTIYF
TRBJ1-3	NA	TRBV9	15	TRBD1	TGTGCCAGCAGCGTAAAGGGGGCGGCTGGAAACACCATATATTTT	CASSVKGAAGNTIYF